These 29 T cell receptor beta chains originate from one sample sequenced in a study of cytomegalovirus exposure and HLA in healthy donors. PCR primers comprised 60 Vbeta and 13 Jbeta primers. This table comes from immunoSEQ multiplex PCR, and its TCRdb copy is limited to in-frame clones, with some not included. This repertoire shows 90,000 to 140,000 clones, approximately 86% found once; its top ten account for about 6.3%. The source material was PBMCs. The receptors stem from a man between 18 and 35 years old in good health and CMV-seronegative.

This chain connects TRBV10-1 to TRBJ2-1; no clear D. The CDR3 consists of 14 residues. V lost 3 bases and J lost 0, with 6 bases in between. Germline V gene data show CDR1 as WNHNN and CDR2 as SYGVQD (reference sequence). The CDR3 region has the DNA TGCGCCAGCAGTGACCCCAGCTCCTACAATGAGCAGTTCTTC. This codes for CASSDPSSYNEQFF.

The V call is TRBV7-2, the J call TRBJ1-1; 8 positions agree with TRBD1. Germline-derived CDR1 and CDR2 are SGHTA and FQGNSA. CDR3 length equals 14 residues. The trim removed 5 bases at V and 5 bases at J, leaving 7 bases unmatched. The CDR3 DNA reads TGTGCCAGCAGCAGCGACAGGGGTGGGACTGAAGCTTTCTTT. Protein sequence: CASSSDRGGTEAFF. The variable domain in full, with the rest retrieved from reference TRBV7-2 and TRBJ1-1, is GAGVSQSPSNKVTEKGKDVELRCDPISGHTALYWYRQSLGQGLEFLIYFQGNSAPDKSGLPSDRFSAERTGGSVSTLTIQRTQQEDSAVYLCASSSDRGGTEAFFGQGTRLTVV.

With respect to this clone: A read error may produce the germline difference seen at one junction end. The chain combines TRBV10-3 with TRBJ1-5; no clear D. This CDR3 is 14 amino acids long. CDR1 is ENHRY and CDR2 is SYGVKD in the germline V gene. CDR3 bases: TGTGCCAGCAGTTCCCAGGATAGCAATCAGCCCCAGCATTTT. As protein: CASSSQDSNQPQHF.

The V gene is TRBV4-1, the J gene TRBJ1-1; D ambiguous. Trimming removed 0 bases at V and 7 bases at J, with 15 bases between. CDR3 length: 15 residues. Germline V gene sequence: CDR1 MGHRA, CDR2 YSYEKL. DNA for the CDR3: TGCGCCAGCAGCCAAGAGGGAAGGATCCGGGGTGAAGCTTTCTTT. Translated: CASSQEGRIRGEAFF.

The chain links TRBV4-3 to TRBJ2-7; TRBD1 matches 10 bases. The CDR3 sequence is 16 residues long. Germline CDR1 reads LGHNA; CDR2 reads YSLEER. V was clipped by 0 bases and J by 5 bases; unmatched bases: 7. CDR3: CASSQDRGTGVDEQYF. DNA of the CDR3: TGCGCCAGCAGCCAAGATCGCGGGACAGGGGTAGACGAGCAGTACTTC.

This CDR3 reads CASSLWGGGGPEAFF. The CDR3 nucleotides are TGTGCCAGCAGTTTATGGGGCGGTGGAGGCCCTGAAGCTTTCTTT. The chain carries TRBV28 and TRBJ1-1; unclear D gene. V was cut by 0 bases and J by 6 bases, with 14 bases left in between. Per germline, CDR1 MDHEN and CDR2 SYDVKM. The CDR3 contains 15 residues.

J is TRBJ2-4 and V is TRBV29-1, with D uncertain. Germline assignment: CDR1 SQVTM and CDR2 ANQGSEA. This CDR3 comprises 11 residues. V was shortened by 4 bases and J by 7 bases, with 8 bases between the two germline ends. CDR3 in amino acids: CSVVFSNIQYF. The CDR3 nucleotides read TGCAGCGTTGTTTTCAGTAACATTCAGTACTTC.

The V gene is TRBV30, the J gene TRBJ1-5; TRBD1 is a possible D gene (6 bases). The CDR3 consists of 14 residues. V was pared by 0 bases and J by 6 bases, with 12 bases between. The germline V gene has CDR1 GTSNPN and CDR2 SVGIG (reference sequence). CDR3 coding DNA: TGTGCCTGGAGTGTAGGCAGGGGAAGTCAGCCCCAGCATTTT. It codes for CAWSVGRGSQPQHF.

This clone was observed once. V is TRBV11-3 and J is TRBJ2-7; weak D call: TRBD2 (5 bases). The CDR3 has 14 residues. Per germline, CDR1 SGHNT and CDR2 YENEEA. V was trimmed by 5 bases and J by 2 bases, leaving 13 bases between them. CDR3 residues: CASSATRRTYEQYF. In DNA form, the CDR3 reads TGTGCCAGCAGCGCTACTAGGAGGACCTACGAGCAGTACTTC.

The J gene is TRBJ2-7, the V gene TRBV7-9, with TRBD1 matching over 9 bases. The CDR3 extends over 14 amino acids. Germline V gene lookup returns CDR1 SEHNR and CDR2 FQNEAQ (reference sequence). V was clipped by 4 bases and J by 6 bases; unmatched bases: 7. CDR3 region: CASSSWDRELEQYF. The CDR3 DNA follows: TGTGCCAGCAGCTCCTGGGACAGGGAGCTCGAGCAGTACTTC.

Points on this clone: Its ends do not fully match the called genes, so a read error is possible. At the DNA level, this CDR3 is encoded by other sequences in the same sample as well. V is TRBV7-9 and J is TRBJ1-1, with D possibly being TRBD1 (5 bases). The length of the CDR3 is 15 residues. CDR1 is SEHNR, CDR2 FQNEAQ, per germline (reference sequence). DNA of the CDR3: TGTGCCAGCAGCTTAGCTGGAGGGGAGGACACCGAAGCTTTCTTT. Encoded protein: CASSLAGGEDTEAFF. The whole variable domain, remainder taken from reference TRBV7-9 and TRBJ1-1, is DTGVSQNPRHKITKRGQNVTFRCDPISEHNRLYWYRQTLGQGPEFLTYFQNEAQLEKSRLLSDRFSAERPKGSFSTLEIQRTEQGDSAMYLCASSLAGGEDTEAFFGQGTRLTVV.

The rearrangement links TRBV12-5 to TRBJ1-1; D is uncertain. The CDR3 is 14 residues long. The V end lost 6 bases, the J end lost 4 bases, and 15 bases lay between the germline ends. Looked up from germline, CDR1 is LGHNT and CDR2 is FRNRAP. In nucleotides, the CDR3 is TGTGCTAGTGGAAGCGCCCGGCGTAGCACTGAAGCTTTCTTT. As protein: CASGSARRSTEAFF. Together with reference TRBV12-5 and TRBJ1-1, the CDR3 gives the full variable domain: DARVTQTPRHKVTEMGQEVTMRCQPILGHNTVFWYRQTMMQGLELLAYFRNRAPLDDSGMPKDRFSAEMPDATLATLKIQPSEPRDSAVYFCASGSARRSTEAFFGQGTRLTVV.

In its sample, this clone was seen once. This chain connects TRBV28 to TRBJ2-7; 8 bases match TRBD2. The CDR3 runs to 17 residues. V lost 4 bases, J lost 0 bases, and 11 bases stayed unmatched. Per germline, CDR1 MDHEN and CDR2 SYDVKM. CDR3 sequence (DNA): TGTGCCAGCAGTTCTAGACCGGGACTAGGGGCCTCCTACGAGCAGTACTTC. Protein product: CASSSRPGLGASYEQYF.

Comment on this clone: The junction shows a germline mismatch at one end, possibly a read error. The rearrangement uses TRBV6-5 and TRBJ2-1; 9 bases line up with TRBD2. This CDR3 is built from 15 residues. Germline V CDR1 and CDR2: MNHEY, SVGAGI. The CDR3 reads CASSDSLAGYNEQFF. The DNA for the CDR3 is TGTGCCAGCAGTGACTCACTAGCGGGCTACAATGAGCAGTTCTTC.

The rearrangement links TRBV15 to TRBJ1-1; the match to TRBD1 covers 7 bases. Per germline, CDR1 LNHNV and CDR2 YYDKDF (reference sequence). The CDR3 consists of 15 residues. V gave up 1 base and J gave up 4 bases; unmatched junction bases: 6. The CDR3 protein is CATSRGDRPSTEAFF. CDR3 DNA sequence: TGTGCCACCAGCAGAGGGGACAGACCGAGCACTGAAGCTTTCTTT. Based on the CDR3 plus reference TRBV15 and TRBJ1-1, the full variable domain is DAMVIQNPRYQVTQFGKPVTLSCSQTLNHNVMYWYQQKSSQAPKLLFHYYDKDFNNEADTPDNFQSRRPNTSFCFLDIRSPGLGDTAMYLCATSRGDRPSTEAFFGQGTRLTVV.

V usage is TRBV30 and J usage is TRBJ2-3; D is possibly TRBD1 (5 bases). Per germline, CDR1 GTSNPN and CDR2 SVGIG (reference sequence). Trimming left V 5 bases short and J 3 bases short, with 9 bases between. CDR3 size: 12 residues. The CDR3 reads CAWAGKTDTQYF. CDR3 sequence (DNA): TGTGCCTGGGCAGGGAAAACAGATACGCAGTATTTT.

The gene calls are TRBV4-2 and TRBJ2-7; D might be TRBD1 (6 bases). Between the trimmed V and J ends, which lost 0 bases and 5 bases, there was a span of 14 bases. Germline V gene lookup returns CDR1 LGHNA and CDR2 YNFKEQ. The CDR3 extends over 15 amino acids. CDR3 nucleotides: TGTGCCAGCAGCCAAGATCTTGGCAGGGGCCACGAGCAGTACTTC. As protein: CASSQDLGRGHEQYF.

The chain joins TRBV7-2 to TRBJ2-2, with D perhaps TRBD1 (6 bases). Germline CDR1 is SGHTA and CDR2 is FQGNSA. Between the trimmed V and J ends, which lost 5 bases and 3 bases, there was a span of 13 bases. The CDR3 extends over 15 amino acids. CDR3 coding DNA: TGTGCCAGCAGCACGGAGAGGGGGTACACCGGGGAGCTGTTTTTT. The encoded protein is CASSTERGYTGELFF. Full variable domain (rest looked up from reference TRBV7-2 and TRBJ2-2): GAGVSQSPSNKVTEKGKDVELRCDPISGHTALYWYRQSLGQGLEFLIYFQGNSAPDKSGLPSDRFSAERTGGSVSTLTIQRTQQEDSAVYLCASSTERGYTGELFFGEGSRLTVL.

In nucleotides, the CDR3 is TGTGCCTGGAGTAACACAGGGGGTGATTTAAGCAATCAGCCCCAGCATTTT. It yields the protein CAWSNTGGDLSNQPQHF. This chain links TRBV30 with TRBJ1-5, with 8 bases identical to TRBD1. The CDR3 totals 17 residues. V trimming: 2 bases; J trimming: 1 base; junction bases outside the gene matches: 10. The germline CDR1 and CDR2 sequences are GTSNPN and SVGIG (reference sequence).

V and J are TRBV27 and TRBJ2-1; 10 nucleotides align to TRBD2. Germline CDR1 MNHEY, CDR2 SMNVEV (reference sequence). The CDR3 is 17 amino acids. With 8 bases clipped from V and 4 bases from J, the junction kept 14 bases outside the gene matches. CDR3 amino acids: CASSLGAGGLSYNEQFF. The CDR3 bases are TGTGCCAGCTCGCTTGGAGCGGGAGGGCTTTCATACAATGAGCAGTTCTTC.

The rearrangement joins TRBV7-2 to TRBJ1-2, with D possibly matching TRBD1 (5 bases). The CDR3 is made up of 15 amino acids. V lost 5 bases and J lost 7, with 20 bases in between. Germline V lookup: CDR1 SGHTA, CDR2 FQGNSA. The CDR3 spells CASSPRRGRNGGYTF. CDR3 nucleotides: TGTGCCAGCAGCCCACGGCGGGGGAGGAACGGTGGCTACACCTTC.

By proportion, this clone is medium-sized. The genes are TRBV5-6 and TRBJ2-1; 14 nucleotides agree with TRBD2. Per germline, CDR1 SGHDT and CDR2 YYEEEE. Trimming at V came to 2 bases and at J to 9 bases, leaving 13 bases not matched to a gene. The CDR3 consists of 18 residues. The CDR3 DNA reads TGTGCCAGCAGCTTTGGGACAGAGGGACTAGCGGGAGCTAGTGAGCAGTTCTTC. Its protein product is CASSFGTEGLAGASEQFF.

The V and J genes are TRBV18 and TRBJ2-1; 7 bases fit TRBD2. V was clipped by 4 bases and J by 7 bases; unmatched bases: 22. In germline, CDR1 is KGHSH, CDR2 LQKENI. The CDR3 has 19 residues. The CDR3: CASSRRVPSGHPAGNEQFF. The CDR3 nucleotides are TGTGCCAGCTCACGACGGGTTCCTAGCGGCCATCCGGCGGGAAATGAGCAGTTCTTC.

The genes are TRBV7-8 and TRBJ1-3, with TRBD1 as a possible D gene (5 bases). The CDR3 loop spans 15 amino acids. The ends were cut back, 3 bases at V and 0 bases at J, with 9 bases in the middle. CDR1 and CDR2 (germline): SGHVS, FQNEAQ. Written as DNA, the CDR3 is TGTGCCAGCAGCTTGGGGGGACCCTCTGGAAACACCATATATTTT. Its translation: CASSLGGPSGNTIYF.

CDR3 sequence: CASTQGGQPQHF. Written as DNA, the CDR3 is TGTGCCAGCACCCAAGGGGGTCAGCCCCAGCATTTT. The chain joins TRBV6-6 to TRBJ1-5; D might be TRBD1 (6 bases). Germline V lookup: CDR1 MNHNY, CDR2 SVGAGI (reference sequence). With 7 bases removed from V and 6 bases from J, the gap between germline ends came to 10 bases. This CDR3 comprises 12 residues.

This clone occurred a few times. The rearrangement links TRBV7-9 to TRBJ2-1, with 8 bases identical to TRBD2. CDR1 and CDR2 (germline): SEHNR, FQNEAQ (reference sequence). The CDR3 is made up of 13 amino acids. The V segment lost 9 bases and the J segment 6 bases; nucleotides outside the gene matches: 7. CDR3 sequence (DNA): TGTGCCAGTGCCCGAGCGGGGGCCAATGAGCAGTTCTTC. Amino acids: CASARAGANEQFF.

This clone was recorded once. The chain uses TRBV7-8 and TRBJ1-2; 7 nucleotides agree with TRBD1. The CDR3 sequence is 13 residues long. Germline CDR1 is SGHVS and CDR2 is FQNEAQ. Unmatched junction bases numbered 14, after V lost 5 bases and J lost 14 bases. The CDR3 DNA reads TGTGCCAGCAGCCTGGACACAGGGGCTAAGTCAACCTTC. It yields the protein CASSLDTGAKSTF. The full variable domain, with the rest looked up from reference TRBV7-8 and TRBJ1-2, is GAGVSQSPRYKVAKRGQDVALRCDPISGHVSLFWYQQALGQGPEFLTYFQNEAQLDKSGLPSDRFFAERPEGSVSTLKIQRTQQEDSAVYLCASSLDTGAKSTFGSGTRLTVV.

The CDR3 protein is CASSSDPGGSGRGDTQYF. The CDR3 DNA reads as TGTGCCAGCAGCTCCGACCCCGGAGGTAGCGGACGAGGAGATACGCAGTATTTT. This chain links TRBV11-2 with TRBJ2-3; maybe TRBD2 (6 bases). Trimming shortened V by 4 bases and J by 5 bases, and 25 bases separated the two germline ends. The CDR3 is made up of 18 amino acids. From germline, CDR1 is SGHAT and CDR2 FQNNGV.

The CDR3 reads CASSLGQGGTGELFF. CDR3 bases: TGTGCCAGCAGCTTGGGACAGGGTGGAACCGGGGAGCTGTTTTTT. The rearrangement joins TRBV7-9 to TRBJ2-2; 9 positions agree with TRBD1. After removal of 3 bases from V and 5 bases from J, the junction contained 4 bases not matched to a gene. Germline loops: CDR1 SEHNR, CDR2 FQNEAQ (reference sequence). This CDR3 contains 15 residues.